The clone carrying this T cell receptor beta chain was counted ten times or more. Germline CDR1 reads SGHNT; CDR2 reads YYREEE (reference sequence). V lost 1 base and J lost 0, with 7 bases in between. This CDR3 has 14 residues. This entry belongs to a study of shared clonotypes between healthy human individuals. In the study overall: In total, the donors were two women and a few men aged 18 to 49.

Here immunoSEQ multiplex PCR was the method, and the copy in TCRdb shows in-frame clones only, minus some. The sample has 850,000 to 1,100,000 clones; 77% are singletons. Investigators divided CD4+ cells into CD45RA+ naive and CD45RA-negative memory subsets. This chain links TRBV5-4 with TRBJ1-1; weak D call: TRBD1 (5 bases). The sequence was obtained from a man aged 18 to 29 in good health. Some clones in this sample may be carry-over from other donors' samples. Sequencing was done on a sample of memory CD4+ T cells from PBMCs. The subset: CD45RA-negative fraction. DNA of the CDR3: TGTGCCAGCAGCTTGAGGGGCGTGAACACTGAAGCTTTCTTT. Translated, it gives CASSLRGVNTEAFF.